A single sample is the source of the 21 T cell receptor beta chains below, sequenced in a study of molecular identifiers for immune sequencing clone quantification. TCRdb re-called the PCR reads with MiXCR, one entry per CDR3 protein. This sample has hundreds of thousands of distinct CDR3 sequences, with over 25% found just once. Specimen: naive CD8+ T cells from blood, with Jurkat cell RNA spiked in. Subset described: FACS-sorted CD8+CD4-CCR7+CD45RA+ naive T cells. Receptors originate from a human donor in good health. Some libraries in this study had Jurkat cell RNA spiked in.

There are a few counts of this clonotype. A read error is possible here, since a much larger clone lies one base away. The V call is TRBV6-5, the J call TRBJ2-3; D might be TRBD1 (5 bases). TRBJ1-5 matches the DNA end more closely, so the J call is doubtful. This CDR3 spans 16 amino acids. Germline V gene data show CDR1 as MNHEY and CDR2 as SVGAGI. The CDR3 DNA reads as TGTGCCAGCAGCCGGGGGACTAGCGGAGGCACAGATACGCAGCATTTT. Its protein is CASSRGTSGGTDTQHF.

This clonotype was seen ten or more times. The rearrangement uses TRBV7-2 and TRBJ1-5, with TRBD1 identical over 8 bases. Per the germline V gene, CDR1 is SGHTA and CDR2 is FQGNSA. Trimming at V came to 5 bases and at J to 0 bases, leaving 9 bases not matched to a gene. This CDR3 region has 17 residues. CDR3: CASSPDRVRHSNQPQHF. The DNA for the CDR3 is TGTGCCAGCAGCCCGGACAGGGTACGGCATAGCAATCAGCCCCAGCATTTT.

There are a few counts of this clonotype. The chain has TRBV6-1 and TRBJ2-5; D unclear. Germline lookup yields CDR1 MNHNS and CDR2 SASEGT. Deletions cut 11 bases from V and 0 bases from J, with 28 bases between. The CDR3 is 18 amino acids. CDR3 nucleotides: TGTGCCTGCGATGATGGGGATCAACCAACTCTTTACCAAGAGACCCAGTACTTC. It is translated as CACDDGDQPTLYQETQYF.

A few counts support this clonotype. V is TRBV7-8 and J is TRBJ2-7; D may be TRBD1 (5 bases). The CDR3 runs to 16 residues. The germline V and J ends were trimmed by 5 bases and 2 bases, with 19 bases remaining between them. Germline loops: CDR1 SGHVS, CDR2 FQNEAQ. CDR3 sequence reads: CASSPGPTVEAYEQYF. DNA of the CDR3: TGTGCCAGCAGCCCCGGCCCGACAGTGGAAGCCTACGAGCAGTACTTC.

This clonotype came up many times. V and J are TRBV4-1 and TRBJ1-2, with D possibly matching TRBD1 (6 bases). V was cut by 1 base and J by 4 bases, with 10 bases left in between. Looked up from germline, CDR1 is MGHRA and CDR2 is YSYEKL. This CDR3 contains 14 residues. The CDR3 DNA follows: TGCGCCAGCAGCCAAGGAAGGACAGCCTATGGCTACACCTTC. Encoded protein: CASSQGRTAYGYTF.

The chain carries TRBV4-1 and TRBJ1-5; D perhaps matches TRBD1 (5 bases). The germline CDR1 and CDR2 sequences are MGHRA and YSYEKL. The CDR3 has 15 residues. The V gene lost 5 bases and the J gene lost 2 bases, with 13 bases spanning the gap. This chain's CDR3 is CASSSQDNGNQPQHF. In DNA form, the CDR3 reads TGCGCCAGCAGCTCCCAGGACAATGGCAATCAGCCCCAGCATTTT.

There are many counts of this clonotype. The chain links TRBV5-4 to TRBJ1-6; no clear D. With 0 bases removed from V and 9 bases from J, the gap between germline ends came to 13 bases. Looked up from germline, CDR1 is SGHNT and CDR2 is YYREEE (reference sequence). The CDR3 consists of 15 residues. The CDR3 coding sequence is TGTGCCAGCAGCTTGGACTCTCTCGGTGGTTCACCCCTCCACTTT. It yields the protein CASSLDSLGGSPLHF. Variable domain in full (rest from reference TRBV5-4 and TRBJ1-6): ETGVTQSPTHLIKTRGQQVTLRCSSQSGHNTVSWYQQALGQGPQFIFQYYREEENGRGNFPPRFSGLQFPNYSSELNVNALELDDSALYLCASSLDSLGGSPLHFGNGTRLTVT.

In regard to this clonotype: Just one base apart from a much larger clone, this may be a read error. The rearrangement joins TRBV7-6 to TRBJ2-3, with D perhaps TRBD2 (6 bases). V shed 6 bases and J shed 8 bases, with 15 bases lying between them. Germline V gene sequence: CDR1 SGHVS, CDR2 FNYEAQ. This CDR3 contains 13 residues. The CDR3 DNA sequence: TGTGCCAGCAGGGGGTACGGGGGTGGTACGCAGTATTTT. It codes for CASRGYGGGTQYF.

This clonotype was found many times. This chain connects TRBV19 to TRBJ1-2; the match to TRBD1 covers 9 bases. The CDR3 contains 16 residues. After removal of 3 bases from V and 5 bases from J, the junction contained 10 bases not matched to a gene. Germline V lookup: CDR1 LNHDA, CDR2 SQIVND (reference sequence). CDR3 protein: CASSITGGAAIYGYTF. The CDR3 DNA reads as TGTGCCAGTAGTATCACAGGGGGCGCAGCTATATATGGCTACACCTTC.

DNA for the CDR3: TGTGCCAGTACCTTAACGGGACAGAACACTGAAGCTTTCTTT. Translation: CASTLTGQNTEAFF. The rearrangement uses TRBV19 and TRBJ1-1, with a weak D call TRBD1 (6 bases). Trimming took off 7 bases at V and 1 base at J, with 13 bases between the two ends. The length of the CDR3 is 14 residues. Germline V gene lookup returns CDR1 LNHDA and CDR2 SQIVND (reference sequence).

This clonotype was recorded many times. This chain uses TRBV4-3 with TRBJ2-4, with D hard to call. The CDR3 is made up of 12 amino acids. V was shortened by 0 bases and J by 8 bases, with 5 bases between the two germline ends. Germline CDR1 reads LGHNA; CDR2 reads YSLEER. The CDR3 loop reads CASSQDHHIQYF. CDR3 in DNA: TGCGCCAGCAGCCAAGACCATCACATTCAGTACTTC.

For the CDR3, the DNA is TGTGCCAGCAGCCATTCCGGGGCAGTCACAGATACGCAGTATTTT. It is translated as CASSHSGAVTDTQYF. This rearrangement joins TRBV7-9 to TRBJ2-3; either TRBD1 or TRBD2 may supply D (5 bases each). V was trimmed by 5 bases and J by 2 bases, leaving 14 bases between them. Germline-derived CDR1 and CDR2 are SEHNR and FQNEAQ (reference sequence). This CDR3 has 15 residues.

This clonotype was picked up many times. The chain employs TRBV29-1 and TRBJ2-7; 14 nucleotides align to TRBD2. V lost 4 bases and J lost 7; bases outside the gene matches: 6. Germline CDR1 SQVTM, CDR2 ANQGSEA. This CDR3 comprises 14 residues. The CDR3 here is CSVVGLAGGGEQYF. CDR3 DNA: TGCAGCGTTGTTGGACTAGCGGGGGGTGGTGAGCAGTACTTC.

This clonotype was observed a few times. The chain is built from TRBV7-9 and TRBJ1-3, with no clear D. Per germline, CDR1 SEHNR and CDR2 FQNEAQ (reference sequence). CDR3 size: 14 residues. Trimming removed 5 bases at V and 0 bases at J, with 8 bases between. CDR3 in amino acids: CASSPSPSGNTIYF. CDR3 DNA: TGTGCCAGCAGCCCCAGCCCCTCTGGAAACACCATATATTTT.

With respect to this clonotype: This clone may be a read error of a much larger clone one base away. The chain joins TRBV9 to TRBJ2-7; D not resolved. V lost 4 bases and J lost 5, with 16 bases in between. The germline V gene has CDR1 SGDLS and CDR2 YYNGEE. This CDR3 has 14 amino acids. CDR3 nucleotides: TGTGCCAGCAGCCCCAACACACCTGAGGACGAGCAGTACTTC. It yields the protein CASSPNTPEDEQYF. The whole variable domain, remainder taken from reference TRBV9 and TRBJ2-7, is DSGVTQTPKHLITATGQRVTLRCSPRSGDLSVYWYQQSLDQGLQFLIQYYNGEERAKGNILERFSAQQFPDLHSELNLSSLELGDSALYFCASSPNTPEDEQYFGPGTRLTVT.

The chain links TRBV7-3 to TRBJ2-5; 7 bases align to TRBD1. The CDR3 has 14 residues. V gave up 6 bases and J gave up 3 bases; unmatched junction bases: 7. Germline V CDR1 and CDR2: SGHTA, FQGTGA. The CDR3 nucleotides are TGTGCCAGCAGTCAAACCGGGACAGAAGAGACCCAGTACTTC. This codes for CASSQTGTEETQYF. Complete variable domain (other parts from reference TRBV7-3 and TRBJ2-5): GAGVSQTPSNKVTEKGKYVELRCDPISGHTALYWYRQSLGQGPEFLIYFQGTGAADDSGLPNDRFFAVRPEGSVSTLKIQRTERGDSAVYLCASSQTGTEETQYFGPGTRLLVL.

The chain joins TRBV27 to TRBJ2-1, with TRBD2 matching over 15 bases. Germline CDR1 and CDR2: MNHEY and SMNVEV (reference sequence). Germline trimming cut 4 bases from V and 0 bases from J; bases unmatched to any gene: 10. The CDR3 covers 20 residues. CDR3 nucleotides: TGTGCCAGCAGTTCTGTGGGACTAGCGGGAGGTTCCAGCTCCTACAATGAGCAGTTCTTC. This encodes CASSSVGLAGGSSSYNEQFF.

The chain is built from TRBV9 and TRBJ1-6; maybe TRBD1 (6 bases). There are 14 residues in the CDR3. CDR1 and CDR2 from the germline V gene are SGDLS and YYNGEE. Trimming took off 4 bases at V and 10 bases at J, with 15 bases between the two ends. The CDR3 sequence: CASSPMGGGSPLHF. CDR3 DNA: TGTGCCAGCAGCCCAATGGGGGGGGGCTCACCCCTCCACTTT.

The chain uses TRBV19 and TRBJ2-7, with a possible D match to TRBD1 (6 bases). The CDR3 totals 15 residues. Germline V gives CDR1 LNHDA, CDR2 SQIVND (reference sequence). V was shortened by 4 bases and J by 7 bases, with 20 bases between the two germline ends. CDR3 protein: CASSTRDTGLEEQYF. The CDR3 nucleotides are TGTGCCAGTAGTACCCGGGACACGGGCCTGGAGGAGCAGTACTTC. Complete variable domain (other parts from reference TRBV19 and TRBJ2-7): DGGITQSPKYLFRKEGQNVTLSCEQNLNHDAMYWYRQDPGQGLRLIYYSQIVNDFQKGDIAEGYSVSREKKESFPLTVTSAQKNPTAFYLCASSTRDTGLEEQYFGPGTRLTVT.

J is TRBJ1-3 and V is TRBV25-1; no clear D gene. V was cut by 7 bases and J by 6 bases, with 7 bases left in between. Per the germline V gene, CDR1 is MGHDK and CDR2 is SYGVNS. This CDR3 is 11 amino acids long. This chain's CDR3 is CASIGKNTIYF. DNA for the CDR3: TGTGCCAGCATAGGGAAAAACACCATATATTTT. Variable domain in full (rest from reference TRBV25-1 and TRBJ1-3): EADIYQTPRYLVIGTGKKITLECSQTMGHDKMYWYQQDPGMELHLIHYSYGVNSTEKGDLSSESTVSRIRTEHFPLTLESARPSHTSQYLCASIGKNTIYFGEGSWLTVV.

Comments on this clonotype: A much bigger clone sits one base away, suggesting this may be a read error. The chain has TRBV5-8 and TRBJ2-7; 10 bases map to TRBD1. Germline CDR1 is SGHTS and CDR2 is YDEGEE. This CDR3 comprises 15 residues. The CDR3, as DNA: TGCGCCAGCAGCTTGGGGACAGGGGACTCCTACGAGCAGTACTTC. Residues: CASSLGTGDSYEQYF.